The 11 T cell receptor beta chains below were found in one sample sequenced in a study of control samples from healthy donors and cancer patients. The method was immunoSEQ multiplex PCR; TCRdb's version includes in-frame clones alone and lacks a portion of them. The table has about 120,000 clones, approximately 92% seen once. Sequencing was carried out using PBMCs. These receptors all come from a man older than 75 with head and neck cancer.

The chain uses TRBV4-1 and TRBJ2-1, with 12 nucleotides matching TRBD2. Germline values: CDR1 MGHRA, CDR2 YSYEKL. Losses at the gene ends were 4 bases for V and 8 bases for J; bases not matched to a gene: 6. The CDR3 covers 15 residues. The CDR3 region has the DNA TGCGCCAGCAGCCGAGGACTAGCGGGGTGGGATGAGCAGTTCTTC. Protein: CASSRGLAGWDEQFF.

The V gene is TRBV6-5, the J gene TRBJ1-4; D not resolved. The germline gives CDR1 MNHEY, CDR2 SVGAGI. Trimming took 5 bases from V and 0 from J, leaving 10 bases between them. The CDR3 has 15 residues. This CDR3 is CASSRNYATNEKLFF. The CDR3 nucleotides read TGTGCCAGCAGTCGAAACTATGCAACTAATGAAAAACTGTTTTTT.

The chain combines TRBV12-3 or TRBV12-4 with TRBJ2-1; no clear D. The CDR3 consists of 11 residues. The germline V and J ends were trimmed by 8 bases and 0 bases, with 2 bases remaining between them. In DNA, the CDR3 is TGTGCCAGCGGCTCCTACAATGAGCAGTTCTTC. This sequence encodes CASGSYNEQFF.

This sequence joins TRBV5-1 and TRBJ2-2, with D maybe TRBD1 (6 bases). There are 15 residues in the CDR3. Germline CDR1 reads SGHRS; CDR2 reads YFSETQ. V was pared by 1 base and J by 2 bases, with 9 bases between. This CDR3 reads CASSLTTGNTGELFF. CDR3 DNA: TGCGCCAGCAGCTTGACGACAGGAAACACCGGGGAGCTGTTTTTT.

This clone was counted a single time. The chain employs TRBV5-4 and TRBJ2-5, with D tentatively TRBD1 (6 bases). CDR1 and CDR2 (germline): SGHNT, YYREEE (reference sequence). V was cut by 3 bases and J by 5 bases, with 11 bases left in between. CDR3 size: 13 residues. The CDR3 DNA reads as TGTGCCAGCAGCTCACAGGGTTTGGAGACCCAGTACTTC. It codes for CASSSQGLETQYF.

The chain links TRBV24-1 to TRBJ1-4, with 7 bases that match TRBD1. V lost 4 bases, J lost 8 bases, and 9 bases stayed unmatched. The germline gives CDR1 KGHDR, CDR2 SFDVKD. This CDR3 is built from 15 residues. For the CDR3, the DNA is TGTGCCACCAGTGACGAACACAGGGGTGAGGAAAAACTGTTTTTT. This sequence encodes CATSDEHRGEEKLFF.

This rearrangement joins TRBV5-4 to TRBJ1-2; D remains unclear. V was pared by 4 bases and J by 3 bases, with 13 bases between. Germline V gives CDR1 SGHNT, CDR2 YYREEE (reference sequence). The length of the CDR3 is 14 residues. CDR3 DNA: TGTGCCAGCAGCCATCGGACGGCAGACTATGGCTACACCTTC. Encoded protein: CASSHRTADYGYTF.

The chain is built from TRBV5-1 and TRBJ2-3; D is ambiguous. The V end was cut by 3 bases, the J end by 3 bases, with 2 bases between. The CDR3 has 11 amino acids. The germline V gene encodes CDR1 SGHRS and CDR2 YFSETQ. As DNA, the CDR3 is TGCGCCAGCAGCTCGACAGATACGCAGTATTTT. Its translation: CASSSTDTQYF.

The rearrangement links TRBV4-1 to TRBJ2-1, with 8 bases lining up with TRBD1. V shed 6 bases, J shed 5 bases, and the junction held 9 bases outside the gene matches. The CDR3 runs to 15 residues. Per the germline V gene, CDR1 is MGHRA and CDR2 is YSYEKL. The CDR3 bases are TGCGCCAGCAGTCCCGGGACAGGCGCGGACAATGAGCAGTTCTTC. It specifies CASSPGTGADNEQFF.

This chain connects TRBV11-2 to TRBJ2-1; D not resolved. V was pared by 5 bases and J by 0 bases, with 11 bases between. The CDR3 contains 15 residues. The germline V gene has CDR1 SGHAT and CDR2 FQNNGV. The CDR3: CASSVTQGSYNEQFF. The CDR3 DNA reads TGTGCCAGCAGCGTTACCCAAGGCTCCTACAATGAGCAGTTCTTC.

The rearrangement joins TRBV7-9 to TRBJ2-1, with TRBD2 matching 15 bases. The CDR3 runs to 15 residues. Unmatched junction bases numbered 8, after V lost 5 bases and J lost 12 bases. Germline values: CDR1 SEHNR, CDR2 FQNEAQ (reference sequence). In nucleotides, the CDR3 is TGTGCCAGCAGCGCTAGGACTAGCGGGAGGGTGACGCAGTTCTTC. It encodes CASSARTSGRVTQFF.